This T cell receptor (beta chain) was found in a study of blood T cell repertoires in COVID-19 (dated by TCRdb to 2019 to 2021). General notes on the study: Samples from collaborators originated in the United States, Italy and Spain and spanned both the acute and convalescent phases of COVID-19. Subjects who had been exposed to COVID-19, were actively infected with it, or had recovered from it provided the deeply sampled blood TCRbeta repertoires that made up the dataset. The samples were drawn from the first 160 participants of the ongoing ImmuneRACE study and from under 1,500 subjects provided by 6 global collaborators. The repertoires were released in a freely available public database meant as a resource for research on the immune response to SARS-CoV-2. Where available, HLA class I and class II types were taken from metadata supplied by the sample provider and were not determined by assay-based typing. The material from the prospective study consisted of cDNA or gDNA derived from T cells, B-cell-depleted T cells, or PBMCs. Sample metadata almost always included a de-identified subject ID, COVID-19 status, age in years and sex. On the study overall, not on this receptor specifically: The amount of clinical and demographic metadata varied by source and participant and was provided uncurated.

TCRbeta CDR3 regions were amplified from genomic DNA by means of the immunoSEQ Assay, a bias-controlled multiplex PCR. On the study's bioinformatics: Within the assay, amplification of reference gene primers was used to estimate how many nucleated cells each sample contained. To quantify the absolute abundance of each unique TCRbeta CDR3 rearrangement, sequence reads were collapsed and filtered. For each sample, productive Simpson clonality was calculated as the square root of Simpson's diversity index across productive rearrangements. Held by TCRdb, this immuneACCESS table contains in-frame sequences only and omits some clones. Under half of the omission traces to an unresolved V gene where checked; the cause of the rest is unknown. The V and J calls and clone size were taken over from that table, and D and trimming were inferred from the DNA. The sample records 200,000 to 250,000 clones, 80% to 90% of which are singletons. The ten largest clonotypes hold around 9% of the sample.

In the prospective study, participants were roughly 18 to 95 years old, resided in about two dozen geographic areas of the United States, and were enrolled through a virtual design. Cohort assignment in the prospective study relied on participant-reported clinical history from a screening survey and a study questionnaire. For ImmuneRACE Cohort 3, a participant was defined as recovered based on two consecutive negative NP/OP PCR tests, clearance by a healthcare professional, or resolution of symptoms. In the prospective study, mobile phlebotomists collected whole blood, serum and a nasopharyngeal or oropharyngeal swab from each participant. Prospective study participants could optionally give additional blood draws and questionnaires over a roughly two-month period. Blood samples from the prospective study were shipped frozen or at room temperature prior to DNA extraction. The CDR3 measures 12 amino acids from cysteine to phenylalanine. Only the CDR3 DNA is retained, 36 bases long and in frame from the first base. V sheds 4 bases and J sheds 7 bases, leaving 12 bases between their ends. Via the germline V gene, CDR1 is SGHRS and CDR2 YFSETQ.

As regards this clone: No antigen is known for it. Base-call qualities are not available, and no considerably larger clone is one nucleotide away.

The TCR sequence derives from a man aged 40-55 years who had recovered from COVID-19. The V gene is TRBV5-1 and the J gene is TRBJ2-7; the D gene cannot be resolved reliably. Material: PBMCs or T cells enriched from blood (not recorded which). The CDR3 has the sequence CASSHSHEEQYF. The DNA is TGCGCCAGCAGCCACAGTCATGAGGAGCAGTACTTC.